What follows are 4 T cell receptor beta chains derived from one specimen sequenced in a study of blood T cell repertoires in COVID-19. The repertoire was sequenced with immunoSEQ multiplex PCR; TCRdb's copy has only in-frame clones and lacks some. The sample gives 200,000 to 250,000 clones, about 88% of which show up once; roughly 3% is in the top ten. The sequenced sample consisted of peripheral blood. These receptors originate from a man aged 60 to 75 with acute or convalescent COVID-19.

The chain has TRBV23-1 and TRBJ2-7; TRBD1 might be the D (6 bases). TRBV23-1 is an open reading frame, and its role is uncertain. This CDR3 has 9 amino acids. The CDR3 region is CPKNDRPEV. For the CDR3, the DNA is TGCCCCAAGAACGACAGGCCCGAAGTC.

V is TRBV5-1 and J is TRBJ2-3, with no clear D. This CDR3 has 15 residues. Looked up from germline, CDR1 is SGHRS and CDR2 is YFSETQ. V was shortened by 3 bases and J by 1 base, with 12 bases between the two germline ends. CDR3 sequence reads: CASSWSGFRTDTQYF. The CDR3, as DNA: TGCGCCAGCAGCTGGAGTGGGTTCCGCACAGATACGCAGTATTTT. The entire variable domain, with the rest obtained from reference TRBV5-1 and TRBJ2-3, is as follows: KAGVTQTPRYLIKTRGQQVTLSCSPISGHRSVSWYQQTPGQGLQFLFEYFSETQRNKGNFPGRFSGRQFSNSRSEMNVSTLELGDSALYLCASSWSGFRTDTQYFGPGTRLTVL.

The V gene is TRBV28, the J gene TRBJ1-5, with 7 bases aligning to TRBD1. CDR1 is MDHEN, CDR2 SYDVKM, per germline. The V gene end was trimmed by 6 bases and the J gene end by 9 bases; junction bases not matched to a gene: 5. This CDR3 is 12 amino acids long. CDR3 region: CASRGQFGPQHF. The CDR3 DNA sequence: TGTGCCAGCAGGGGACAGTTCGGGCCCCAGCATTTT.

The V gene is TRBV4-3, the J gene TRBJ2-1; D perhaps matches TRBD2 (6 bases). This CDR3 comprises 14 residues. Germline V gene data show CDR1 as LGHNA and CDR2 as YSLEER. Trimming shortened V by 1 base and J by 7 bases, and 11 bases separated the two germline ends. The CDR3 region has the DNA TGCGCCAGCAGCCAAGGAAATAGCGGTAATGAGCAGTTCTTC. Translated, it gives CASSQGNSGNEQFF.